Presented here are 9 T cell receptor beta chains from one specimen sequenced in a study of blood T cell repertoires in COVID-19. Generated by immunoSEQ multiplex PCR, the TCRdb table keeps only in-frame clones and is missing some. The sample contains over 90,000 clones, roughly 86% of which appear only once. Sequencing was performed on peripheral blood. These receptors originate from a human donor in a cohort sampled during active COVID-19.

The rearrangement joins TRBV10-1 to TRBJ2-2, with D maybe TRBD2 (6 bases). CDR3 length: 15 amino acids. Germline V gives CDR1 WNHNN, CDR2 SYGVQD (reference sequence). Trimming removed 3 bases from V and 4 bases from J, with 12 bases in between. CDR3 coding DNA: TGCGCCAGCAGTGAACGGGCCGGGGGCACCGGGGAGCTGTTTTTT. Translating gives CASSERAGGTGELFF.

This chain connects TRBV7-9 to TRBJ2-2, with 12 bases that match TRBD2. V shed 5 bases and J 6 bases; nucleotides not matched to a gene: 13. Germline V gene data show CDR1 as SEHNR and CDR2 as FQNEAQ (reference sequence). CDR3 length: 18 residues. The CDR3, as DNA: TGTGCCAGCAGCGCACCACCGCGACTAGCGGGAGTAGCCGGGGAGCTGTTTTTT. Its protein product is CASSAPPRLAGVAGELFF.

The V gene is TRBV12-5, the J gene TRBJ2-2; 7 bases agree with TRBD1. Per germline, CDR1 LGHNT and CDR2 FRNRAP. V was pared by 2 bases and J by 0 bases, with 3 bases of the junction left unmatched. The CDR3 consists of 16 residues. CDR3 protein: CASGLMGTANTGELFF. The CDR3 coding sequence is TGTGCTAGTGGTTTGATGGGGACAGCGAACACCGGGGAGCTGTTTTTT.

This rearrangement joins TRBV10-3 to TRBJ1-1; D unresolved. The germline V gene encodes CDR1 ENHRY and CDR2 SYGVKD. The CDR3 sequence is 11 residues long. The ends were cut back, 8 bases at V and 4 bases at J, with 8 bases in the middle. CDR3 coding DNA: TGTGCCATCCGGGAGGGCACTGAAGCTTTCTTT. This gives the protein CAIREGTEAFF.

The chain's CDR3 is CASSVDRGHYGYTF. Here the CDR3 DNA reads TGTGCCAGCAGCGTGGACAGGGGGCACTATGGCTACACCTTC. The J gene is TRBJ1-2, the V gene TRBV9; 11 positions agree with TRBD1. The CDR3 loop spans 14 amino acids. The V segment lost 2 bases and the J segment 3 bases; nucleotides outside the gene matches: 0. Germline values: CDR1 SGDLS, CDR2 YYNGEE.

The V gene is TRBV14, the J gene TRBJ1-3, with D uncertain. The V gene lost 1 base and the J gene lost 0 bases, with 10 bases spanning the gap. CDR3 length: 16 residues. Germline V lookup: CDR1 SGHDN, CDR2 FVKESK. The CDR3 region is CASSQVRTSSGNTIYF. CDR3 in DNA: TGTGCCAGCAGCCAAGTACGCACAAGCTCTGGAAACACCATATATTTT.

In its sample, this clone was seen a few times. The rearrangement joins TRBV9 to TRBJ2-7, with 9 nucleotides matching TRBD1. The CDR3 is 14 amino acids. Germline CDR1 SGDLS, CDR2 YYNGEE. V dropped 4 bases and J dropped 1; count of bases not matched to a gene: 3. CDR3 nucleotides: TGTGCCAGCAGCAGAGGGACAGGGTCCTACGAGCAGTACTTC. Amino acids: CASSRGTGSYEQYF.

This chain joins TRBV10-3 and TRBJ2-7; 9 bases match TRBD1. The germline gives CDR1 ENHRY, CDR2 SYGVKD. V lost 8 bases to trimming and J lost 3 bases; unmatched junction nucleotides: 8. The CDR3 length is 14 residues. CDR3 in amino acids: CAIGKQGAYYEQYF. CDR3 sequence (DNA): TGTGCCATCGGAAAACAGGGGGCCTACTACGAGCAGTACTTC.

The chain combines TRBV27 with TRBJ2-7; perhaps TRBD2 as D (6 bases). V shed 6 bases and J shed 4 bases, with 13 bases lying between them. This CDR3 is built from 13 residues. Germline assignment: CDR1 MNHEY and CDR2 SMNVEV (reference sequence). The CDR3: CASSPGLQYEQYF. CDR3 sequence (DNA): TGTGCCAGCAGCCCGGGACTCCAATACGAGCAGTACTTC.